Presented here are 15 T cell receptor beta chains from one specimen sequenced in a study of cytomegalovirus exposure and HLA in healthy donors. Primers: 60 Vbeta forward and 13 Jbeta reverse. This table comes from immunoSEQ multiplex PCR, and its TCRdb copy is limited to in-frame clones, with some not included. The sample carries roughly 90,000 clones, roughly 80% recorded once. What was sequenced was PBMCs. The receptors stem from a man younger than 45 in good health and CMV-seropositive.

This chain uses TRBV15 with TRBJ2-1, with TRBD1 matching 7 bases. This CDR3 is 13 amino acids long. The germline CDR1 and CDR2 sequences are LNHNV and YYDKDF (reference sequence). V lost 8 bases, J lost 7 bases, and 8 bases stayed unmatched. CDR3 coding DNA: TGTGCCACCGCTGCAGGGGGATGGAATGAGCAGTTCTTC. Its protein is CATAAGGWNEQFF.

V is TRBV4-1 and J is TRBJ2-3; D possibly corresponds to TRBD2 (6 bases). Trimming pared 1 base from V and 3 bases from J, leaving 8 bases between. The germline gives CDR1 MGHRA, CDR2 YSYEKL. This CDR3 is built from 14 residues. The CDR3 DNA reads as TGCGCCAGCAGCCAAGCGGGAGAAACAGATACGCAGTATTTT. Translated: CASSQAGETDTQYF.

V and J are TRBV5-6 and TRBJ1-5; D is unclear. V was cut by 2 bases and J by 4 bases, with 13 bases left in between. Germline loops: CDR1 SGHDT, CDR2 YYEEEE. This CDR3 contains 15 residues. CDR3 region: CASSLGLAGNQPQHF. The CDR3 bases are TGTGCCAGCAGCTTAGGCCTCGCCGGGAATCAGCCCCAGCATTTT.

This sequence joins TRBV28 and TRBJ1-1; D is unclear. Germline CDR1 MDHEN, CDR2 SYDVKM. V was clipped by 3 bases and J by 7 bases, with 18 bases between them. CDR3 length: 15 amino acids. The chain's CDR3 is CASSLDFSVYSEAFF. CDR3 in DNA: TGTGCCAGCAGTTTGGATTTTTCGGTGTACAGTGAAGCTTTCTTT.

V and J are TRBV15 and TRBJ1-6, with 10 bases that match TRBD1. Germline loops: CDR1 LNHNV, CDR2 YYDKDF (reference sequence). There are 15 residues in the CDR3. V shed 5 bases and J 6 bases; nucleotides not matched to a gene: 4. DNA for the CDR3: TGTGCCACCAGCTGGACAGGGGGAAGTAATTCACCCCTCCACTTT. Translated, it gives CATSWTGGSNSPLHF. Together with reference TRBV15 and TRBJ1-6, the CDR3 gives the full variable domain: DAMVIQNPRYQVTQFGKPVTLSCSQTLNHNVMYWYQQKSSQAPKLLFHYYDKDFNNEADTPDNFQSRRPNTSFCFLDIRSPGLGDTAMYLCATSWTGGSNSPLHFGNGTRLTVT.

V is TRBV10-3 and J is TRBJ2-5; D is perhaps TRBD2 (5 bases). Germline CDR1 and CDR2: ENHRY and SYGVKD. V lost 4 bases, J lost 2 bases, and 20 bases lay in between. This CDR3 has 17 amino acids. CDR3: CAISVPSTGNMQETQYF. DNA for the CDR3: TGTGCCATCAGTGTACCCTCAACCGGGAATATGCAAGAGACCCAGTACTTC.

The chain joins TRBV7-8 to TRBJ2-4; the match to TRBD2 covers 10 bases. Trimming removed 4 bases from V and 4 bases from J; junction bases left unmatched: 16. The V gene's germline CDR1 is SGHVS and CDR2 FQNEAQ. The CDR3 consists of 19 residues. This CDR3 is CASSSKSLASGRGKNIQYF. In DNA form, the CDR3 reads TGTGCCAGCAGCTCAAAAAGTTTGGCTAGCGGGAGAGGAAAAAACATTCAGTACTTC. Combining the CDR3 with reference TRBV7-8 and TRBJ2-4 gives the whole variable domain GAGVSQSPRYKVAKRGQDVALRCDPISGHVSLFWYQQALGQGPEFLTYFQNEAQLDKSGLPSDRFFAERPEGSVSTLKIQRTQQEDSAVYLCASSSKSLASGRGKNIQYFGAGTRLSVL.

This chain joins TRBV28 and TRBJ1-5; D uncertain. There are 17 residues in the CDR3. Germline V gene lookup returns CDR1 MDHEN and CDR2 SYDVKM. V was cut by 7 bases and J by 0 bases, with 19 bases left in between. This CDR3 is CASISQPEEISNQPQHF. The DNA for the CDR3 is TGTGCCAGCATTTCTCAACCCGAGGAGATTAGCAATCAGCCCCAGCATTTT. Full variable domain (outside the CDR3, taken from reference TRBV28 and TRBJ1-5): DVKVTQSSRYLVKRTGEKVFLECVQDMDHENMFWYRQDPGLGLRLIYFSYDVKMKEKGDIPEGYSVSREKKERFSLILESASTNQTSMYLCASISQPEEISNQPQHFGDGTRLSIL.

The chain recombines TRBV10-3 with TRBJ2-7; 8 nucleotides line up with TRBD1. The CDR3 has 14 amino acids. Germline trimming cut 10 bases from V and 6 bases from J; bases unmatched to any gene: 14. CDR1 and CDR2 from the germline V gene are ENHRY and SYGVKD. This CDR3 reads CASAYGQGVPEQYF. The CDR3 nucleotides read TGTGCCAGCGCCTACGGACAGGGCGTCCCCGAGCAGTACTTC.

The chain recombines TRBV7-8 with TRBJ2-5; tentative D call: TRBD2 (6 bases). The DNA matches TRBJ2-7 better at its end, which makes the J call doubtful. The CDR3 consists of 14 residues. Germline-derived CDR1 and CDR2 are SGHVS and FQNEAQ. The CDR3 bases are TGTGCCAGCAGCTTACCAGGGAGGATCGACGAGCAGTACTTC. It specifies CASSLPGRIDEQYF.

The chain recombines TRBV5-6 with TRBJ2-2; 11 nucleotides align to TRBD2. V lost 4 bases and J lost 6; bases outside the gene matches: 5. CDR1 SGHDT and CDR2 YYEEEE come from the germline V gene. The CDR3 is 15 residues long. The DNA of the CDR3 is TGTGCCAGCAGCCCCTCTAGCGGGAGGCCCGGGGAGCTGTTTTTT. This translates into CASSPSSGRPGELFF.

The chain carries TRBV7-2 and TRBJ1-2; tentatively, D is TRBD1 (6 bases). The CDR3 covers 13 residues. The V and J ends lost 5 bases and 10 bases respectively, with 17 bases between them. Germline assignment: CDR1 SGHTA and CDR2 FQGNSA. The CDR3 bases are TGTGCCAGCAGCCTAACGTCAGGGGCGGACTACACCTTC. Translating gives CASSLTSGADYTF.

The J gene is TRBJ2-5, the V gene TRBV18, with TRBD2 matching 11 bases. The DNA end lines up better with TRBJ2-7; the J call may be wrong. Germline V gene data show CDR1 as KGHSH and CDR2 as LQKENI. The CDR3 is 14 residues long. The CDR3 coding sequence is TGTGCCAGCTCACCGACTAGCGGGACTTACGAGCAGTACTTC. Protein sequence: CASSPTSGTYEQYF.

The CDR3 DNA follows: TGTGCCAGCAGCCCGGGGATCTATAGCGGGAGCGTGGAGACCCAGTACTTC. It translates to CASSPGIYSGSVETQYF. The gene calls are TRBV5-4 and TRBJ2-5, with TRBD2 identical over 9 bases. With V trimmed by 4 bases and J by 5 bases, 15 bases remained unmatched. Germline CDR1 reads SGHNT; CDR2 reads YYREEE (reference sequence). The CDR3 extends over 17 amino acids.

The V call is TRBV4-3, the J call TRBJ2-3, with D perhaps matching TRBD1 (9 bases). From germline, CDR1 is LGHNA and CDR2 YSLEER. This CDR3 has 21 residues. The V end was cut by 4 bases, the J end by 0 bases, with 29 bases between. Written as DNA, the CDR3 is TGCGCCAGCAGCCCTGGAAAGACAGGGGGTAAAAGCGGGAGAAGCACAGATACGCAGTATTTT. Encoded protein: CASSPGKTGGKSGRSTDTQYF.